One sample yielded the 25 T cell receptor beta chains listed below, sequenced in a study of T cell responses to AZD1222 COVID-19 vaccine (dated by TCRdb to the early 2020s). Library creation used the immunoSEQ multiplex PCR assay. The source is immuneACCESS, and TCRdb retained only in-frame sequences with V and J called. Part of the clones is not carried over; for the studies checked, unresolved V genes explain less than half of this, and the remainder is unexplained. The sample has over 150,000 clones on record, roughly 92% of them singletons. 1.6% of the sample goes to the ten largest clones. The time point label for this specimen denotes: baseline before first vaccination. The source material was peripheral blood, sampled on day 0 of AZD1222 vaccination. The receptors originated from an adult in good health.

The V gene is TRBV7-2, the J gene TRBJ1-2; 9 bases match TRBD1. CDR1 is SGHTA, CDR2 FQGNSA, per germline. V was clipped by 5 bases and J by 8 bases; unmatched bases: 6. The CDR3 contains 13 residues. CDR3 loop: CASSPRDRAGYTF. Written as DNA, the CDR3 is TGTGCCAGCAGCCCCCGGGACAGGGCAGGCTACACCTTC.

CDR3 coding DNA: TGTGCCAGCAGCCCTCTTACAGCAAACTATGGCTACACCTTC. Protein product: CASSPLTANYGYTF. The rearrangement links TRBV11-2 to TRBJ1-2; no firm D call. The germline V gene has CDR1 SGHAT and CDR2 FQNNGV. This CDR3 contains 14 residues. Trimming took off 5 bases at V and 2 bases at J, with 12 bases between the two ends.

This clone was counted only a few times. V and J are TRBV4-2 and TRBJ1-3; D is possibly TRBD1 (6 bases). This CDR3 region has 16 residues. From germline, CDR1 is LGHNA and CDR2 YNFKEQ. Trimming pared 3 bases from V and 4 bases from J, leaving 16 bases between. CDR3 coding DNA: TGTGCCAGCAGCCAGGGCTCAGGGGCGGTGGGAAACACCATATATTTT. The encoded protein is CASSQGSGAVGNTIYF.

The J gene is TRBJ1-4, the V gene TRBV10-1; unclear D gene. Trimming took off 0 bases at V and 0 bases at J, with 14 bases between the two ends. This CDR3 has 18 amino acids. From germline, CDR1 is WNHNN and CDR2 SYGVQD (reference sequence). In nucleotides, the CDR3 is TGCGCCAGCAGTGAGTCGCGGGGAGCAGTTGCAACTAATGAAAAACTGTTTTTT. This gives the protein CASSESRGAVATNEKLFF.

The V and J genes are TRBV25-1 and TRBJ2-7; D possibly corresponds to TRBD1 (6 bases). The CDR3 covers 15 residues. Germline-derived CDR1 and CDR2 are MGHDK and SYGVNS. V lost 3 bases, J lost 2 bases, and 14 bases lay in between. CDR3: CASSDSGHLTYEQYF. The CDR3 nucleotides read TGTGCCAGCAGTGACTCGGGACATCTAACCTACGAGCAGTACTTC.

J is TRBJ2-3 and V is TRBV29-1; 12 bases are shared with TRBD2. The CDR3 runs to 13 residues. CDR1 and CDR2 from the germline V gene are SQVTM and ANQGSEA. Losses at the gene ends were 6 bases for V and 8 bases for J; bases not matched to a gene: 6. The CDR3, as DNA: TGCAGCGTGCCCCTAGCGGGGGGGCGTACGCAGTATTTT. It encodes CSVPLAGGRTQYF.

CDR3 sequence reads: CASSQARVSYEQYF. The CDR3, as DNA: TGCGCCAGCAGCCAAGCGAGGGTCTCCTACGAGCAGTACTTC. The gene calls are TRBV4-3 and TRBJ2-7; D might be TRBD2 (5 bases). This CDR3 comprises 14 residues. Trimming cost V 1 base and J 0 bases, with 7 bases left between them. Germline assignment: CDR1 LGHNA and CDR2 YSLEER.

This rearrangement joins TRBV5-1 to TRBJ2-7, with D unresolved. Germline V CDR1 and CDR2: SGHRS, YFSETQ. The CDR3 is 14 amino acids. V was clipped by 0 bases and J by 0 bases, with 7 bases between them. CDR3 loop: CASSLGLNSYEQYF. CDR3 DNA sequence: TGCGCCAGCAGCTTGGGTCTTAACTCCTACGAGCAGTACTTC.

This clone has just one count. This chain connects TRBV5-6 to TRBJ2-5, with D possibly TRBD1 on 6 matching bases. Germline V CDR1 and CDR2: SGHDT, YYEEEE. The CDR3 covers 15 residues. Trimming cost V 4 bases and J 5 bases, with 18 bases left between them. In DNA, the CDR3 is TGTGCCAGCAGCGGGGTGGAACAGGGACGGGAGACCCAGTACTTC. This translates into CASSGVEQGRETQYF.

CDR3 coding DNA: TGCGCCATCCAACAGGGGGGAAAGGTTCAGCCCCAGCATTTT. This codes for CAIQQGGKVQPQHF. The gene calls are TRBV10-1 and TRBJ1-5; 8 bases line up with TRBD1. The CDR3 has 14 amino acids. Trimming cost V 10 bases and J 6 bases; bases outside gene matches: 11. The germline V gene encodes CDR1 WNHNN and CDR2 SYGVQD (reference sequence).

For the CDR3, the DNA is TGTGCCAGCAGCTCCCCCGGCCGACCTTGGGACTATGGCTACACCTTC. It yields the protein CASSSPGRPWDYGYTF. V is TRBV11-2 and J is TRBJ1-2; D not certain. V was clipped by 4 bases and J by 3 bases, with 18 bases between them. This CDR3 has 16 residues. Germline loops: CDR1 SGHAT, CDR2 FQNNGV.

V and J are TRBV6-1 and TRBJ1-1; D is unclear. Germline CDR1 MNHNS, CDR2 SASEGT. The CDR3 consists of 14 residues. V was shortened by 1 base and J by 5 bases, with 11 bases between the two germline ends. CDR3 sequence: CASSEGGGMTEAFF. CDR3 DNA: TGTGCCAGCAGTGAAGGAGGTGGTATGACTGAAGCTTTCTTT.

This clone occurred once. The rearrangement joins TRBV2 to TRBJ1-3; D is unclear. This CDR3 region has 15 residues. Germline loops: CDR1 SNHLY, CDR2 FYNNEI. Trimming stripped 7 bases from V and 0 bases from J, with 13 bases between. Here the CDR3 reads CASTRHLNSGNTIYF. The CDR3 bases are TGTGCCAGCACAAGGCACCTTAACTCTGGAAACACCATATATTTT.

The chain recombines TRBV9 with TRBJ2-6; no definite D call. Germline CDR1 SGDLS, CDR2 YYNGEE. The length of the CDR3 is 16 residues. Between the trimmed V and J ends, which lost 4 bases and 0 bases, there was a span of 11 bases. The CDR3 region has the DNA TGTGCCAGCAGCCCAGAGTCCAGCTCTGGGGCCAACGTCCTGACTTTC. Translating it yields CASSPESSSGANVLTF.

About this clone: Additional DNA sequences in this sample encode the identical CDR3. The V call is TRBV15, the J call TRBJ2-7; D unclear. Germline CDR1 and CDR2: LNHNV and YYDKDF (reference sequence). V lost 0 bases and J 1 base, leaving 4 bases between the germline ends. The CDR3 covers 13 residues. The CDR3 here is CATSRDRSYEQYF. CDR3 coding DNA: TGTGCCACCAGCAGAGACAGGTCCTACGAGCAGTACTTC.

The V and J genes are TRBV5-1 and TRBJ2-7; 9 nucleotides line up with TRBD1. The CDR3 sequence is 14 residues long. CDR1 is SGHRS and CDR2 is YFSETQ in the germline V gene. V was clipped by 0 bases and J by 4 bases; unmatched bases: 2. The CDR3 DNA reads as TGCGCCAGCAGCTTGGGCGGGACAGGGTACGAGCAGTACTTC. It specifies CASSLGGTGYEQYF.

The chain is built from TRBV7-6 and TRBJ2-5, with 7 bases fitting TRBD2. Germline assignment: CDR1 SGHVS and CDR2 FNYEAQ. The CDR3 length is 15 residues. With 1 base clipped from V and 8 bases from J, the junction kept 10 bases outside the gene matches. The CDR3 spells CASSLEGRVLGTQYF. As DNA, the CDR3 is TGTGCCAGCAGCTTAGAGGGGAGGGTTTTGGGAACCCAGTACTTC. The variable domain in full, completed from reference TRBV7-6 and TRBJ2-5, reads GAGVSQSPRYKVTKRGQDVALRCDPISGHVSLYWYRQALGQGPEFLTYFNYEAQQDKSGLPNDRFSAERPEGSISTLTIQRTEQRDSAMYRCASSLEGRVLGTQYFGPGTRLLVL.

This CDR3 is CSARDRVVQHF. For the CDR3, the DNA is TGCAGTGCTAGAGATAGAGTGGTCCAGCATTTT. V is TRBV20-1 and J is TRBJ1-5; unclear D gene. The CDR3 contains 11 residues. Germline V gene sequence: CDR1 DFQATT, CDR2 SNEGSKA (reference sequence). The ends were cut back, 0 bases at V and 12 bases at J, with 9 bases in the middle.

The CDR3 protein is CASSLDGRNGYTF. CDR3 nucleotide sequence: TGTGCCAGCAGCTTAGATGGACGGAATGGCTACACCTTC. The V call is TRBV11-1, the J call TRBJ1-2; D gene uncertain. The germline V gene encodes CDR1 SGHAT and CDR2 FQDESV (reference sequence). The CDR3 has 13 residues. V lost 1 base, J lost 6 bases, and 9 bases lay in between.

The chain links TRBV7-9 to TRBJ2-2, with 10 bases identical to TRBD2. With 5 bases clipped from V and 4 bases from J, the junction kept 4 bases outside the gene matches. The germline CDR1 and CDR2 sequences are SEHNR and FQNEAQ (reference sequence). CDR3 length equals 15 residues. CDR3 residues: CASSLRTSGTGELFF. CDR3 in DNA: TGTGCCAGCAGCCTCAGGACTAGCGGCACCGGGGAGCTGTTTTTT.

V is TRBV6-5 and J is TRBJ1-1, with unresolved D. Trimming pared 2 bases from V and 1 base from J, leaving 14 bases between. The CDR3 contains 16 residues. Per the germline V gene, CDR1 is MNHEY and CDR2 is SVGAGI. The CDR3 region is CASSYGGRRSNTEAFF. The CDR3 DNA is TGTGCCAGCAGTTACGGCGGACGGCGATCGAACACTGAAGCTTTCTTT.

The chain is built from TRBV19 and TRBJ2-7; 7 nucleotides match TRBD1. Germline V gene sequence: CDR1 LNHDA, CDR2 SQIVND (reference sequence). Trimming took 1 base from V and 2 from J; bases not matched to a gene: 5. There are 15 residues in the CDR3. CDR3 DNA sequence: TGTGCCAGTAGTATAGGACAGGGACCAACCTACGAGCAGTACTTC. Translation: CASSIGQGPTYEQYF.

The rearrangement uses TRBV7-9 and TRBJ1-5; TRBD1 might be the D (6 bases). The CDR3 loop spans 15 amino acids. Deletions cut 5 bases from V and 6 bases from J, with 17 bases between. The germline V gene has CDR1 SEHNR and CDR2 FQNEAQ (reference sequence). The CDR3 DNA reads TGTGCCAGCAGCCCAGATACAGGGTCTACTCAGCCCCAGCATTTT. This codes for CASSPDTGSTQPQHF.

This chain links TRBV19 with TRBJ2-3; 13 nucleotides agree with TRBD2. With V trimmed by 10 bases and J by 4 bases, 5 bases remained unmatched. The CDR3 length is 14 residues. Germline CDR1 LNHDA, CDR2 SQIVND (reference sequence). The CDR3 spells CATSLAGGPDTQYF. The CDR3 bases are TGTGCCACATCACTAGCGGGAGGGCCAGATACGCAGTATTTT.

The chain combines TRBV6-5 with TRBJ2-6, with a weak D call TRBD2 (5 bases). V lost 6 bases to trimming and J lost 2 bases, with 5 bases between them. The CDR3 loop spans 13 amino acids. In germline, CDR1 is MNHEY, CDR2 SVGAGI. CDR3 residues: CASSGAGANVLTF. The CDR3 bases are TGTGCCAGCAGCGGGGCTGGGGCCAACGTCCTGACTTTC.